This entry features one T cell receptor (beta chain) sequence. This clone was found once. Its binding antigen is unknown. Per-base qualities were not stored, and no clone one base away is much larger. The CDR3 covers 15 residues, taking in both the cysteine and the phenylalanine. Only CDR3 DNA remains: 45 bases, in frame from the first base. The germline V gene encodes CDR1 SNHLY and CDR2 FYNNEI. V is trimmed back by 6 bases and J by 3 bases, and the junction contains 10 bases that no gene match accounts for. The sample comes from a study of blood T cell repertoires in COVID-19 (dated by TCRdb to the early 2020s). Background for the entire study: Collaborator samples came from the United States, Italy and Spain and covered acute and convalescent phases of COVID-19. The prospective study material was composed of cDNA or gDNA derived from T cells, B-cell-depleted T cells, or PBMCs. Deeply sampled blood TCRbeta repertoires from subjects exposed to, actively infected with, or recovered from COVID-19 were included in the dataset. The repertoires were released in a freely available public database meant as a resource for research on the immune response to SARS-CoV-2. Samples came from the ongoing ImmuneRACE study (first 160 participants) plus 1,254 subjects from 6 global collaborators. A de-identified subject ID, COVID-19 status, age in years and sex were almost always included in the sample metadata. Where available, HLA class I and class II types were taken from metadata supplied by the sample provider and were not determined by assay-based typing. Overall results and qualifications from the work: The quantity of clinical and demographic metadata differed by source and by participant and was supplied without curation.

The immunoSEQ Assay, a bias-controlled multiplex PCR, was used to amplify TCRbeta CDR3 regions from genomic DNA. Per the source publication's procedure: The number of nucleated cells in each sample was estimated by amplification of reference gene primers within the assay. To quantify the absolute abundance of each unique TCRbeta CDR3 rearrangement, sequence reads were collapsed and filtered. For each sample, productive Simpson clonality was calculated by taking the square root of Simpson's diversity index across productive rearrangements. The table was pulled from immuneACCESS by TCRdb, which kept in-frame rearrangements only. Such tables lose some clones; where checked, under half of the loss comes from unresolved V genes, and the rest has no known cause. Clone size and the V and J calls come from that table; the DNA yielded D and trimming. This sample holds a few hundred thousand clones; around 90% were observed only once. 0.94% of the sample is in the top ten clones.

Another Seattle source contributed samples from volunteer blood donors who had recovered from COVID-19. Whole blood was collected in K2EDTA tubes by collaborating institutions according to the institutions' own protocols. For TCRbeta analysis, collaborators shipped samples in one of three forms: frozen whole blood, isolated PBMCs, or DNA extracted from either of those sample types. What was sequenced was peripheral blood. The chain is assembled from TRBV2 and TRBJ2-5; the central 7 bases match TRBD1. The sequence derives from a woman in her forties who had recovered from COVID-19. The CDR3 reads CASRGPGQTKETQYF. The sequence in DNA is TGTGCCAGCAGGGGTCCGGGACAGACCAAAGAGACCCAGTACTTC.